A selection of T cell receptor beta chains follows, all from one sample in a study of PD-L1 blockade in urothelial cancer. Assay used: immunoSEQ multiplex PCR; TCRdb lists only in-frame clones, some missing. The sample has tens of thousands of clones, 84% seen once. Sample: PBMCs, taken around atezolizumab (anti-PD-L1) treatment. The receptors shown here come from a woman in her 70s with urothelial cancer. Both conserved end residues are part of each CDR3. D genes are given only for firm matches. Rows give clone size only sometimes, using once, few, many, or a class for an expanded clone.

v_gene,d_gene,j_gene,abundance,CDR3aa,CDR3nt
TRBV29-1,TRBD2,TRBJ2-5,.,CSVGGPGLATETQYF,TGCAGCGTTGGGGGCCCGGGACTAGCGACAGAGACCCAGTACTTC
TRBV5-1,.,TRBJ2-1,.,CASSLGRVRDNEQFF,TGCGCCAGCAGCTTGGGCAGGGTCAGGGACAATGAGCAGTTCTTC
TRBV19,.,TRBJ2-1,.,CASSIQGVQSNEQFF,TGTGCCAGTAGTATACAAGGGGTCCAGAGCAATGAGCAGTTCTTC
TRBV6-5,.,TRBJ1-1,.,CASSYVREDTEAFF,TGTGCCAGCAGTTACGTCAGGGAGGACACTGAAGCTTTCTTT
TRBV19,TRBD1,TRBJ1-5,.,CASSIGPDRGSNQPQHF,TGTGCCAGTAGTATAGGCCCTGACAGGGGAAGCAATCAGCCCCAGCATTTT
TRBV5-4,.,TRBJ1-1,.,CASSLSSNTEAFF,TGTGCCAGCAGCTTGTCGTCGAACACTGAAGCTTTCTTT
TRBV11-2,.,TRBJ1-1,.,CASSLEFRNRNTEAFF,TGTGCCAGCAGCTTAGAGTTTAGAAACCGGAACACTGAAGCTTTCTTT
TRBV28,TRBD2,TRBJ2-2,.,CASSFLLAGVNTGELFF,TGTGCCAGCAGTTTTTTACTAGCGGGAGTGAACACCGGGGAGCTGTTTTTT
TRBV9,.,TRBJ2-5,.,CASSVVSGETQYF,TGTGCCAGCAGCGTAGTTAGTGGTGAGACCCAGTACTTC
TRBV18,TRBD1,TRBJ2-7,once,CASSRDRAYEQYF,TGTGCCAGCTCACGGGACAGGGCCTACGAGCAGTACTTC
TRBV30,TRBD2,TRBJ2-1,.,CAWRGGGRYNEQFF,TGTGCCTGGAGGGGGGGCGGGAGGTACAATGAGCAGTTCTTC
TRBV5-1,.,TRBJ2-3,.,CASSLGIGQSTDTQYF,TGCGCCAGCAGCTTGGGGATAGGACAGAGCACAGATACGCAGTATTTT
TRBV30,.,TRBJ2-3,.,CAWHTGTDTQYF,TGTGCCTGGCATACAGGGACAGATACGCAGTATTTT
TRBV6-4,TRBD2,TRBJ2-2,.,CASSDNLAGGPNTGELFF,TGTGCCAGCAGTGACAATTTAGCGGGGGGCCCTAACACCGGGGAGCTGTTTTTT
TRBV11-2,.,TRBJ2-3,.,CASSLSVRDSGYF,TGTGCCAGCAGCTTATCAGTCCGGGACTCAGGGTATTTT
TRBV4-3,.,TRBJ1-2,few,CASSAQNRDGYTF,TGCGCCAGCAGCGCCCAGAACAGGGATGGCTACACCTTC